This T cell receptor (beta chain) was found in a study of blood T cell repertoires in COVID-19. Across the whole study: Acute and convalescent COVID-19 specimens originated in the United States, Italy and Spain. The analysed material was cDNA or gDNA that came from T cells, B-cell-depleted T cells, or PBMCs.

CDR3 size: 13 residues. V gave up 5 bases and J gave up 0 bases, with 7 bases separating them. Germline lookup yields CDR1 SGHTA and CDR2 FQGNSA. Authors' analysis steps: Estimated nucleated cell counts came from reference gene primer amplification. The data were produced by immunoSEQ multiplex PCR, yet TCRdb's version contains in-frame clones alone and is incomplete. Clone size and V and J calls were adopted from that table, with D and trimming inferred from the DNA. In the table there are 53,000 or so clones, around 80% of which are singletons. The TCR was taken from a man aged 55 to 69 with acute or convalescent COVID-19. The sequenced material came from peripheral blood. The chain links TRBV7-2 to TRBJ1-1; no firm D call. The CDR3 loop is CASSTTVNTEAFF. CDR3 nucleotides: TGTGCCAGCAGCACAACAGTGAACACTGAAGCTTTCTTT. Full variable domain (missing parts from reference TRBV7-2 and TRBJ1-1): GAGVSQSPSNKVTEKGKDVELRCDPISGHTALYWYRQSLGQGLEFLIYFQGNSAPDKSGLPSDRFSAERTGGSVSTLTIQRTQQEDSAVYLCASSTTVNTEAFFGQGTRLTVV.